Below, 27 T cell receptor beta chains from the same sample are listed, as sequenced in a study of blood T cell repertoires in COVID-19. Clones were sequenced by immunoSEQ multiplex PCR, and TCRdb holds only the in-frame ones, with some missing. Among approximately 170,000 clones, over 65% were seen once, and the ten largest hold around 4.8%. The specimen sequenced was PBMCs or T cells enriched from blood (not recorded which). The receptors shown here come from a woman between 45 and 65 years old who had recovered from COVID-19.

J is TRBJ1-2 and V is TRBV7-8; possibly TRBD1 for D (5 bases). V lost 0 bases and J 4 bases, leaving 12 bases between the germline ends. Germline CDR1 is SGHVS and CDR2 is FQNEAQ. The CDR3 loop spans 15 amino acids. The CDR3 DNA reads TGTGCCAGCAGCTTAGCGCAGGGTCCCTCCTATGGCTACACCTTC. This translates into CASSLAQGPSYGYTF.

This clone was recorded a few times. The genes are TRBV7-3 and TRBJ2-1, with 9 bases matching TRBD1. Trimming took 6 bases from V and 8 from J; bases not matched to a gene: 11. CDR3 size: 15 residues. The germline V gene encodes CDR1 SGHTA and CDR2 FQGTGA. CDR3 region: CASRSGQGGIDEQFF. CDR3 DNA: TGTGCCAGCAGATCGGGACAGGGAGGGATCGATGAGCAGTTCTTC.

The genes are TRBV7-9 and TRBJ2-5; D unclear. The CDR3 spans 12 residues. The V end was cut by 9 bases, the J end by 5 bases, with 13 bases between. CDR1 and CDR2 (germline): SEHNR, FQNEAQ (reference sequence). CDR3 nucleotides: TGTGCCAGTGGAGTGGCGGCGGAGACCCAGTACTTC. This gives the protein CASGVAAETQYF.

The chain links TRBV18 to TRBJ1-6; D is possibly TRBD1 (6 bases). Trimming cost V 4 bases and J 5 bases, with 9 bases left between them. CDR1 and CDR2 from the germline V gene are KGHSH and LQKENI. The CDR3 totals 14 residues. The CDR3 DNA reads TGTGCCAGCTCACAGGACAGAAATAATTCACCCCTCCACTTT. It codes for CASSQDRNNSPLHF.

This clone appeared a single time. This rearrangement joins TRBV4-1 to TRBJ2-2, with 9 bases fitting TRBD1. Germline V gives CDR1 MGHRA, CDR2 YSYEKL. The CDR3 sequence is 18 residues long. J was trimmed by 4 bases and V by 1 base; bases with no gene match: 10. The CDR3 sequence: CASSQVGGGQGFTGELFF. Written as DNA, the CDR3 is TGCGCCAGCAGCCAAGTGGGGGGCGGACAGGGGTTCACCGGGGAGCTGTTTTTT.

This clone was found a few times. The chain links TRBV18 to TRBJ1-5; TRBD1 might be the D (6 bases). The CDR3 contains 16 residues. Trimming shortened V by 4 bases and J by 3 bases, and 16 bases separated the two germline ends. CDR1 is KGHSH and CDR2 is LQKENI in the germline V gene. CDR3 sequence reads: CASSLLGRGANQPQHF. CDR3 nucleotides: TGTGCCAGCTCACTCCTAGGCAGGGGTGCCAATCAGCCCCAGCATTTT.

The chain joins TRBV15 to TRBJ2-3, with 8 bases fitting TRBD2. CDR1 is LNHNV and CDR2 is YYDKDF in the germline V gene (reference sequence). Trimming took 6 bases from V and 5 from J; bases not matched to a gene: 16. The CDR3 sequence is 17 residues long. The chain's CDR3 is CATRTDPGLAAGDTQYF. CDR3 bases: TGTGCCACCAGAACCGACCCTGGACTAGCAGCGGGAGATACGCAGTATTTT.

The gene calls are TRBV20-1 and TRBJ2-1; 8 bases fit TRBD2. Germline assignment: CDR1 DFQATT and CDR2 SNEGSKA (reference sequence). V shed 6 bases and J 0 bases; nucleotides not matched to a gene: 10. The CDR3 contains 16 residues. For the CDR3, the DNA is TGCAGTGCAAGTCCTTCCAGCGGGGGCTCCTACAATGAGCAGTTCTTC. It specifies CSASPSSGGSYNEQFF.

V is TRBV7-5 and J is TRBJ1-2. TRBV7-5 is given as a pseudogene. CDR3 size: 10 residues. Here the CDR3 DNA reads TGTGCCAGAAGCTTAACCTATCACACCTTC. It translates to CARSLTYHTF.

The chain is built from TRBV15 and TRBJ2-5; weak D call: TRBD1 (6 bases). This CDR3 contains 16 residues. Germline values: CDR1 LNHNV, CDR2 YYDKDF (reference sequence). Trimming cost V 0 bases and J 4 bases, with 15 bases left between them. CDR3 region: CATSRERGGGPETQYF. For the CDR3, the DNA is TGTGCCACCAGCAGAGAGCGTGGGGGCGGCCCAGAGACCCAGTACTTC.

This rearrangement joins TRBV3-1 (or the pseudogene TRBV3-2) to TRBJ1-5; a possible D gene is TRBD1 (6 bases). Germline V gene sequence: CDR1 LGHDT, CDR2 YNNKEL (reference sequence). V lost 0 bases to trimming and J lost 9 bases, with 12 bases between them. This CDR3 has 14 residues. The CDR3 DNA sequence: TGTGCCAGCAGCCAAGAAACAGGGTCCCCGCCCCAGCATTTT. It specifies CASSQETGSPPQHF.

This sequence joins TRBV25-1 and TRBJ1-1; D possibly corresponds to TRBD1 (6 bases). Germline V CDR1 and CDR2: MGHDK, SYGVNS. The V end was cut by 7 bases, the J end by 5 bases, with 23 bases between. The CDR3 has 16 residues. The CDR3 DNA follows: TGTGCCAGCAAGCGGGGCGGGGGCGCTAGGAGAACTGAAGCTTTCTTT. Translated, it gives CASKRGGGARRTEAFF.

V gene TRBV5-1 combines with J gene TRBJ1-3; no clear D. CDR1 is SGHRS and CDR2 is YFSETQ in the germline V gene. The CDR3 spans 15 residues. Deletions cut 0 bases from V and 0 bases from J, with 7 bases between. The CDR3 DNA is TGCGCCAGCAGCTTGGGACTAAGCTCTGGAAACACCATATATTTT. Its protein product is CASSLGLSSGNTIYF.

The V gene is TRBV5-1, the J gene TRBJ1-2, with 7 bases identical to TRBD1. CDR3 length equals 15 residues. V dropped 6 bases and J dropped 8; count of bases not matched to a gene: 16. Germline CDR1 is SGHRS and CDR2 is YFSETQ. The CDR3, as DNA: TGCGCCAGCAACCGGGACAGCCCTCGGTCGAGCGGCTACACCTTC. It encodes CASNRDSPRSSGYTF.

The chain joins TRBV9 to TRBJ2-1; D might be TRBD2 (5 bases). Trimming took off 3 bases at V and 8 bases at J, with 15 bases between the two ends. The V gene's germline CDR1 is SGDLS and CDR2 YYNGEE. The CDR3 is 14 amino acids. The CDR3 DNA reads as TGTGCCAGCAGCGCTGCCACTAGGTCCGATGAGCAGTTCTTC. Translated, it gives CASSAATRSDEQFF.

V and J are TRBV3-1 (or the pseudogene TRBV3-2) and TRBJ2-1, with 9 bases fitting TRBD2. The CDR3 contains 15 residues. CDR1 and CDR2 (germline): LGHDT, YNNKEL (reference sequence). The ends lost 4 bases at V and 10 bases at J; junction bases unmatched: 11. The CDR3 region has the DNA TGTGCCAGCAGCCGCCCGCGGGGGGGCAAGGGCGAGCAGTTCTTC. This encodes CASSRPRGGKGEQFF.

V is TRBV4-2 and J is TRBJ1-1, with D possibly TRBD1 on 5 matching bases. This CDR3 has 13 residues. The germline gives CDR1 LGHNA, CDR2 YNFKEQ. Trimming took off 7 bases at V and 2 bases at J, with 11 bases between the two ends. The CDR3 spells CASTTGGNTEAFF. As DNA, the CDR3 is TGTGCCAGCACAACGGGGGGAAACACTGAAGCTTTCTTT.

The chain recombines TRBV7-9 with TRBJ2-7; D unclear. V lost 5 bases, J lost 4 bases, and 18 bases lay in between. The CDR3 length is 15 residues. Germline loops: CDR1 SEHNR, CDR2 FQNEAQ (reference sequence). CDR3 DNA: TGTGCCAGCAGCCCCCGTGGCCCTCCTTATTACGAGCAGTACGTC. Encoded protein: CASSPRGPPYYEQYV.

The rearrangement joins TRBV27 to TRBJ1-1; a possible D gene is TRBD1 (5 bases). V lost 4 bases, J lost 5 bases, and 17 bases lay in between. CDR1 and CDR2 (germline): MNHEY, SMNVEV (reference sequence). The CDR3 has 15 amino acids. DNA for the CDR3: TGTGCCAGCAGTTCCGGTACCTCAGGGAGGACTGAAGCTTTCTTT. Protein product: CASSSGTSGRTEAFF.

The chain is built from TRBV4-3 and TRBJ1-2; 9 positions match TRBD1. This CDR3 is 15 amino acids long. Germline CDR1 LGHNA, CDR2 YSLEER. V shed 4 bases, J shed 2 bases, and the junction held 5 bases outside the gene matches. CDR3: CASSRTGGVNYGYTF. As DNA, the CDR3 is TGCGCCAGCAGCCGAACAGGGGGCGTAAACTATGGCTACACCTTC.

The V call is TRBV20-1, the J call TRBJ1-1; D is undetermined. V lost 2 bases to trimming and J lost 6 bases, with 4 bases between them. The CDR3 is 10 residues long. The germline V gene encodes CDR1 DFQATT and CDR2 SNEGSKA (reference sequence). The CDR3 DNA follows: TGCAGTGCTAGACAGGCTGAAGCTTTCTTT. Translation gives CSARQAEAFF.

The rearrangement uses TRBV28 and TRBJ1-2; D unclear. Germline assignment: CDR1 MDHEN and CDR2 SYDVKM. The CDR3 consists of 11 residues. Trimming took 6 bases from V and 7 from J, leaving 9 bases between them. CDR3 nucleotide sequence: TGTGCCAGCAGCTATCAAGTTGGCTACACCTTC. It is translated as CASSYQVGYTF.

This clone was seen a few times. The rearrangement joins TRBV5-8 to TRBJ1-2; 8 positions agree with TRBD1. V lost 6 bases and J lost 4; bases outside the gene matches: 8. Germline CDR1 SGHTS, CDR2 YDEGEE. The CDR3 covers 14 residues. In DNA, the CDR3 is TGTGCCAGCATCCGCCGGGGGACAGGCTATGGCTACACCTTC. The encoded protein is CASIRRGTGYGYTF.

The chain combines TRBV7-9 with TRBJ1-3, with TRBD1 matching over 7 bases. V shed 3 bases, J shed 0 bases, and the junction held 5 bases outside the gene matches. CDR3 size: 16 residues. The V gene's germline CDR1 is SEHNR and CDR2 FQNEAQ (reference sequence). In DNA form, the CDR3 reads TGTGCCAGCAGCTTTCCGGACAGGAGCTCTGGAAACACCATATATTTT. It encodes CASSFPDRSSGNTIYF. Full variable domain (remainder filled in from reference TRBV7-9 and TRBJ1-3): DTGVSQNPRHKITKRGQNVTFRCDPISEHNRLYWYRQTLGQGPEFLTYFQNEAQLEKSRLLSDRFSAERPKGSFSTLEIQRTEQGDSAMYLCASSFPDRSSGNTIYFGEGSWLTVV.

CDR3 residues: CASSFDGRSGGYTF. In DNA, the CDR3 is TGTGCCAGCAGCTTCGATGGACGGAGCGGTGGCTACACCTTC. The chain is built from TRBV11-3 and TRBJ1-2, with D unclear. With 3 bases removed from V and 7 bases from J, the gap between germline ends came to 15 bases. Germline lookup yields CDR1 SGHNT and CDR2 YENEEA. The CDR3 covers 14 residues.

CDR3 protein: CASSFPTGFARNTIYF. The CDR3 nucleotides are TGTGCCAGCAGCTTTCCGACGGGGTTTGCTAGAAACACCATATATTTT. The gene calls are TRBV7-6 and TRBJ1-3; D unresolved. Germline V gene lookup returns CDR1 SGHVS and CDR2 FNYEAQ. V lost 3 bases and J 5 bases, leaving 17 bases between the germline ends. The CDR3 consists of 16 residues.

The rearrangement joins TRBV4-1 to TRBJ1-2; D might be TRBD1 (6 bases). V lost 1 base and J 2 bases, leaving 14 bases between the germline ends. CDR1 is MGHRA and CDR2 is YSYEKL in the germline V gene. CDR3 length: 16 residues. The CDR3, as DNA: TGCGCCAGCAGCCAAGCTTGGGGACAAACAAACTATGGCTACACCTTC. Residues: CASSQAWGQTNYGYTF.